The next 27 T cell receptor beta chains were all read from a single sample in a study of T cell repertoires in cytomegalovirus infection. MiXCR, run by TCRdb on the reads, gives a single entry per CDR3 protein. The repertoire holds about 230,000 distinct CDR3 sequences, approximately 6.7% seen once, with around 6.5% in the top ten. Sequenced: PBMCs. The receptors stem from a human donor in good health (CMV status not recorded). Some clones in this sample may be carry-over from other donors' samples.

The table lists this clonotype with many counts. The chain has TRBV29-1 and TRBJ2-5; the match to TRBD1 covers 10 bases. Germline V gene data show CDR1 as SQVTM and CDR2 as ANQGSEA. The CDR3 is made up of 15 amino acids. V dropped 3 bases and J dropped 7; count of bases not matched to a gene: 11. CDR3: CSVESGDRGGATQYF. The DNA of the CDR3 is TGCAGCGTTGAGAGCGGGGACAGGGGAGGCGCGACCCAGTACTTC. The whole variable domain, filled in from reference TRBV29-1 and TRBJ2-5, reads SAVISQKPSRDICQRGTSLTIQCQVDSQVTMMFWYRQQPGQSLTLIATANQGSEATYESGFVIDKFPISRPNLTFSTLTVSNMSPEDSSIYLCSVESGDRGGATQYFGPGTRLLVL.

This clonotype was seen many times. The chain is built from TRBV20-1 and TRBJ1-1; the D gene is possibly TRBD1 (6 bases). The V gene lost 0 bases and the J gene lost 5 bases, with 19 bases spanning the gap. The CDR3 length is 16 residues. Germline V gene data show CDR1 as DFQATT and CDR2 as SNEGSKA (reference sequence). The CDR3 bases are TGCAGTGCTAGAGAGCCCCGGTCACAGGGTTGGACTGAAGCTTTCTTT. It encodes CSAREPRSQGWTEAFF.

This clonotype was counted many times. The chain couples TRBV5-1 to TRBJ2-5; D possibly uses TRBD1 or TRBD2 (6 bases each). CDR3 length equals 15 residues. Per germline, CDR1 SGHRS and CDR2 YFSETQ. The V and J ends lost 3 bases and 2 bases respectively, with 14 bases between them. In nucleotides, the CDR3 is TGCGCCAGCAGCTCGTATCAGGGGACTCAAGAGACCCAGTACTTC. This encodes CASSSYQGTQETQYF.

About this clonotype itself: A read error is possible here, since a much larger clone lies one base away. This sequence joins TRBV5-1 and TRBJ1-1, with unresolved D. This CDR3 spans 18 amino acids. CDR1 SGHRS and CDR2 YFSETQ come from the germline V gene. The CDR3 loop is CASRLEGFRPEENTKAFF. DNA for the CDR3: TGCGCCAGCAGGTTGGAAGGTTTTCGCCCAGAAGAGAACACTAAAGCTTTCTTT.

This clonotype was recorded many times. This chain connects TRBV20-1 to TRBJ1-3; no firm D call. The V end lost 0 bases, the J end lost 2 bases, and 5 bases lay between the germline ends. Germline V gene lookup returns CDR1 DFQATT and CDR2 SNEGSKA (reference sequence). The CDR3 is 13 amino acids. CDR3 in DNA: TGCAGTGCTAGAGATCCGGCTGGAAACACCATATATTTT. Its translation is CSARDPAGNTIYF.

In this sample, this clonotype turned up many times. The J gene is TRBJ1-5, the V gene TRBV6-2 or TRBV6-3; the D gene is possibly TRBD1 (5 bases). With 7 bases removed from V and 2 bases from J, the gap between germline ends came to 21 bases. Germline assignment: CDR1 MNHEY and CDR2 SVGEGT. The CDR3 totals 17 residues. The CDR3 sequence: CASTPLRTGVGNQPQHF. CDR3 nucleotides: TGTGCCAGCACCCCCCTCCGGACGGGGGTTGGCAATCAGCCCCAGCATTTT.

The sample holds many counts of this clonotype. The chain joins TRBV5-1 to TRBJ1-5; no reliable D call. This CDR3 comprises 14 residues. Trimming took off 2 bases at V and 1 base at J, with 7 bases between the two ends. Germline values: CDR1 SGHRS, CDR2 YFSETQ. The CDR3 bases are TGCGCCAGCAGCTTACAACCGAGCAATCAGCCCCAGCATTTT. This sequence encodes CASSLQPSNQPQHF.

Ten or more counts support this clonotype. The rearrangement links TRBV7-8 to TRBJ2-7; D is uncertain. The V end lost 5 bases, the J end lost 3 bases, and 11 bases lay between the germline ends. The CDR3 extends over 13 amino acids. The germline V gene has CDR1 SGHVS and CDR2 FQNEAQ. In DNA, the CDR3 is TGTGCCAGCAGCCCACTGGTCCACTACGAGCAGTACTTC. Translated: CASSPLVHYEQYF.

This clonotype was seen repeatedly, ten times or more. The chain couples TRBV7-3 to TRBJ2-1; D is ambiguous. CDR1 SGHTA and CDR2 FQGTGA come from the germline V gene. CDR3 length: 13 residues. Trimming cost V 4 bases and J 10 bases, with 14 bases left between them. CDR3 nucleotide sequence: TGTGCCAGCAGCTCCAATGGGGTCTACGAGCAGTTCTTC. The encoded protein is CASSSNGVYEQFF.

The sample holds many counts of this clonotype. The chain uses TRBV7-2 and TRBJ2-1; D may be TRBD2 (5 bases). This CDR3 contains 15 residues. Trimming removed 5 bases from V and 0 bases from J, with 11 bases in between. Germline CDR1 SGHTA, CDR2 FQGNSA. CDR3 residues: CASSLGLISYNEQFF. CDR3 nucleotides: TGTGCCAGCAGCCTAGGACTCATCTCCTACAATGAGCAGTTCTTC.

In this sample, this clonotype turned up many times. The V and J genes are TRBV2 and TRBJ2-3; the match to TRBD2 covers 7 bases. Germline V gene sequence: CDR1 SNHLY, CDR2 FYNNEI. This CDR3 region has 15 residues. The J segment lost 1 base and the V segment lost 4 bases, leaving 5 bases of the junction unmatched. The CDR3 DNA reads TGTGCCAGCAGTGTTGTGGGGGGGGGCACAGATACGCAGTATTTT. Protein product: CASSVVGGGTDTQYF.

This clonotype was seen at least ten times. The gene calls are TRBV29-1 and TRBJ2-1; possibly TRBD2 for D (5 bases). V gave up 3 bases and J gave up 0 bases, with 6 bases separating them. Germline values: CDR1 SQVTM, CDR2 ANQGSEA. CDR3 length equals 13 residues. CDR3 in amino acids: CSVDGGSYNEQFF. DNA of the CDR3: TGCAGCGTTGACGGAGGCTCCTACAATGAGCAGTTCTTC.

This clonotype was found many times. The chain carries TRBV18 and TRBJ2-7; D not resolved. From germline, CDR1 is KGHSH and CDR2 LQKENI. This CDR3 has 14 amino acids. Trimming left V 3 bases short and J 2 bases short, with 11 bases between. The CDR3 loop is CASSPSYLTYEQYF. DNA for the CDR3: TGTGCCAGCTCACCTTCATACCTTACCTACGAGCAGTACTTC.

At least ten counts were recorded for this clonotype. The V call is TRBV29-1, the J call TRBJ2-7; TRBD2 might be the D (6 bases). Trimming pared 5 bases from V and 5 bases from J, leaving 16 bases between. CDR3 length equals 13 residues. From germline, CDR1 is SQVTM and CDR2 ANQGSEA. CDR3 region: CSVLGTAQNEQYF. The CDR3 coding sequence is TGCAGCGTTCTGGGGACTGCACAAAACGAGCAGTACTTC.

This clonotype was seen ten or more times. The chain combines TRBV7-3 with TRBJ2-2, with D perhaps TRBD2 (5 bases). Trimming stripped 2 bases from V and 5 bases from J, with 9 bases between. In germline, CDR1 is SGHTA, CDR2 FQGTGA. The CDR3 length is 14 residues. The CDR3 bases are TGTGCCAGCAGCTTACCGGGAAGGACCGGGGAGCTGTTTTTT. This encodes CASSLPGRTGELFF.

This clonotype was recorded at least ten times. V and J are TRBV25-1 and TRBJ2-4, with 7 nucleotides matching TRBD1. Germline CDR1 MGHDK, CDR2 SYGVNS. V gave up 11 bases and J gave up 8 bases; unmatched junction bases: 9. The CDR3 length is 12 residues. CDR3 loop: CAAQGELDIQYF. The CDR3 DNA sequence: TGTGCCGCCCAGGGGGAGTTGGACATTCAGTACTTC.

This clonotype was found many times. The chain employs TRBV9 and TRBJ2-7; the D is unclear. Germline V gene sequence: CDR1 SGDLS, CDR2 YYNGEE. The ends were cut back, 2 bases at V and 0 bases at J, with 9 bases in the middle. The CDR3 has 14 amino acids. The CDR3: CASSVGSHSYEQYF. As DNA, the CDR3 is TGTGCCAGCAGCGTCGGATCACACTCCTACGAGCAGTACTTC.

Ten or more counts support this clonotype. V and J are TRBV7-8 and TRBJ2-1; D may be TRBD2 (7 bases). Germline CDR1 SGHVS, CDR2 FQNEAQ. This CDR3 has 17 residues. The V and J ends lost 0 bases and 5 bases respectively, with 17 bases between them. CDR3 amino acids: CASSLAHVGAGDNEQFF. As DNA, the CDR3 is TGTGCCAGCAGCTTAGCGCATGTGGGGGCGGGGGACAATGAGCAGTTCTTC.

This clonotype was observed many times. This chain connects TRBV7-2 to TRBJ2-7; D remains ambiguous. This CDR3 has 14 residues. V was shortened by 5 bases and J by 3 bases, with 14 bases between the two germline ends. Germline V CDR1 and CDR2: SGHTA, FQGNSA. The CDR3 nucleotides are TGTGCCAGCAGCCTGGGCGGCTCAATCTACGAGCAGTACTTC. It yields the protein CASSLGGSIYEQYF.

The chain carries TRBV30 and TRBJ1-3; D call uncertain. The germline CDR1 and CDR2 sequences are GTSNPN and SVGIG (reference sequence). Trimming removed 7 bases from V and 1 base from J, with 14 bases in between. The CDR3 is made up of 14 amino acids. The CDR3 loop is CAYGKGLSGNTIYF. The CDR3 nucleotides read TGTGCCTATGGAAAGGGTCTGTCTGGAAACACCATATATTTT.

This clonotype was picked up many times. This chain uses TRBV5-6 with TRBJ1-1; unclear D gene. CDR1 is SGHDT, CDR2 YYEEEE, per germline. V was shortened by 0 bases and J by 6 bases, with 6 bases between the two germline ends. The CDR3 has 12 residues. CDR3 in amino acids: CASSLALSEAFF. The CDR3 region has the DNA TGTGCCAGCAGCTTGGCCCTCTCTGAAGCTTTCTTT.

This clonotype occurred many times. CDR3 nucleotides: TGCAGTGCTAGTAAATCAGGACAGCAAAATGAAAAACTGTTTTTT. Its protein is CSASKSGQQNEKLFF. V is TRBV20-1 and J is TRBJ1-4; a weak D match, TRBD1 (6 bases). The CDR3 is 15 amino acids. The germline V gene encodes CDR1 DFQATT and CDR2 SNEGSKA (reference sequence). Trimming stripped 3 bases from V and 5 bases from J, with 16 bases between.

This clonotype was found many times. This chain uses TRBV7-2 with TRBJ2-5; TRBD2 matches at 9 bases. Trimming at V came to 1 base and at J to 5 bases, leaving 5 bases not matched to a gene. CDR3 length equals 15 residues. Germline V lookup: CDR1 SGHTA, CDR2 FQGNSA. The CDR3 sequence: CASSLVLAGRETQYF. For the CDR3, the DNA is TGTGCCAGCAGCTTAGTTCTAGCGGGGCGGGAGACCCAGTACTTC.

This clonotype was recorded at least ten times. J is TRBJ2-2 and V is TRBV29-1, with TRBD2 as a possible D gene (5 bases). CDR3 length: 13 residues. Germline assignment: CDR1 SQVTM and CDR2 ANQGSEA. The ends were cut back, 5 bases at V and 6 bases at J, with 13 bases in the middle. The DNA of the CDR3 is TGCAGCGTTCGAGGACGGGATGCCGGGGAGCTGTTTTTT. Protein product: CSVRGRDAGELFF.

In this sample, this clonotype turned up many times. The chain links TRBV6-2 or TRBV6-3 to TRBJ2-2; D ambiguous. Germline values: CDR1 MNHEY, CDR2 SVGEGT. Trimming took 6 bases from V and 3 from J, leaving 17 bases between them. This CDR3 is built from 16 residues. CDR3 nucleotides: TGTGCCAGCAGCCCTAGACAAACTGGAGACACCGGGGAGCTGTTTTTT. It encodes CASSPRQTGDTGELFF.

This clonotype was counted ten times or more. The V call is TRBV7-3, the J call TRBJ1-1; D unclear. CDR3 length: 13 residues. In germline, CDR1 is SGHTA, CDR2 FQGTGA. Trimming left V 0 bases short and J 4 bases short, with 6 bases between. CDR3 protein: CASSLTKGTEAFF. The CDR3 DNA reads TGTGCCAGCAGCTTAACTAAGGGCACTGAAGCTTTCTTT. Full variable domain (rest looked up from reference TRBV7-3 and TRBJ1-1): GAGVSQTPSNKVTEKGKYVELRCDPISGHTALYWYRQSLGQGPEFLIYFQGTGAADDSGLPNDRFFAVRPEGSVSTLKIQRTERGDSAVYLCASSLTKGTEAFFGQGTRLTVV.

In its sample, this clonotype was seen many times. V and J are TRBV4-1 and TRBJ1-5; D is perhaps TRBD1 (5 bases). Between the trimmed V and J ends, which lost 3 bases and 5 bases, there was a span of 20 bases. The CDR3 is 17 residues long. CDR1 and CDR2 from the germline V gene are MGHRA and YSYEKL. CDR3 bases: TGCGCCAGCAGCCAGCAGGGCGCTCCGTTACCTTATCAGCCCCAGCATTTT. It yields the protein CASSQQGAPLPYQPQHF.